This T cell receptor beta chain was retrieved from a study of T cell responses to AZD1222 COVID-19 vaccine. As to this clone: What it binds is not known.

V lost 3 bases and J 9 bases, leaving 3 bases between the germline ends. Germline V gives CDR1 MDHEN, CDR2 SYDVKM. The CDR3 contains 11 residues. Broader study findings: Baseline serology detected seropositivity in only 5 to 7 AZD1222 recipients. In a largely white British group with more females than males, clonal diversity was possibly underestimated. CD4 TCRs linked to vaccination spanned spike, dominating at 160-218 and 743-854.

Clones were sequenced by immunoSEQ multiplex PCR, and TCRdb holds only the in-frame ones, with some missing. The table shows fewer than 75,000 clones, with approximately 90% occurring only once. The sequence derives from an adult who received the MenACWY meningococcal vaccine as a control. This sequence joins TRBV28 and TRBJ1-6; D gene uncertain. The sample was peripheral blood, taken 28 days after the second dose of the MenACWY control vaccine. The CDR3 sequence is CASSFFSPLHF. The CDR3 DNA is TGTGCCAGCAGTTTTTTTTCACCCCTCCACTTT.